Listed below are T cell receptor beta chains from one sample, sequenced in a study of blood T cell repertoires in COVID-19. Profiled with immunoSEQ multiplex PCR; TCRdb holds only in-frame clones, not every one. This table holds hundreds of thousands of clones, over 75% found once. The specimen was PBMCs or T cells enriched from blood (not recorded which). These receptors all come from a young woman who had recovered from COVID-19. Each CDR3 is given with its conserved first and last residue. D genes are given only for firm matches. Clone size is stated in some rows and not others, as once, few, many or a class when expanded.

>TRBD1|TRBJ2-7|TRBV3-1/TRBV3-2|-
CASSHATGAYEQYF
TGTGCCAGCAGCCACGCGACAGGGGCTTACGAGCAGTACTTC
>TRBD1|TRBJ1-6|TRBV4-1|-
CASSQEGTGQGSPLHF
TGCGCCAGCAGCCAAGAAGGGACAGGGCAGGGGTCACCCCTCCACTTT
>-|TRBJ2-2|TRBV5-1|-
CASSLADREAGELFF
TGCGCCAGCAGCTTGGCCGACAGGGAGGCCGGGGAGCTGTTTTTT
>TRBD1|TRBJ2-1|TRBV11-2|once
CASSYRTGRTYNEQFF
TGTGCCAGCAGCTACAGGACAGGCAGGACCTACAATGAGCAGTTCTTC
>-|TRBJ1-5|TRBV6-1|once
CASSDRVSSNQPQHF
TGTGCCAGCAGTGACCGGGTCAGTAGCAATCAGCCCCAGCATTTT
>TRBD2|TRBJ2-1|TRBV9|-
CASSFPPLAGINEQFF
TGTGCCAGCAGCTTCCCTCCCCTAGCGGGTATCAATGAGCAGTTCTTC
>-|TRBJ1-4|TRBV28|-
CASSSRQRPNEKLFF
TGTGCCAGCAGTTCTCGACAAAGACCTAATGAAAAACTGTTTTTT
>-|TRBJ2-7|TRBV11-1|-
CASSPDNSYEQYF
TGTGCCAGCAGCCCCGACAATTCCTACGAGCAGTACTTC
>-|TRBJ1-1|TRBV7-9|once
CASSPPVGKTEAFF
TGTGCCAGCAGCCCCCCCGTCGGGAAAACTGAAGCTTTCTTT
>-|TRBJ1-2|TRBV18|-
CASSPLSGAGANYGYTF
TGTGCCAGCTCACCTCTCTCGGGTGCCGGGGCTAACTATGGCTACACCTTC
>TRBD1|TRBJ2-7|TRBV16|-
CASSQRQGTVYEQYF
TGTGCCAGCAGCCAGAGACAGGGGACCGTTTACGAGCAGTACTTC
>-|TRBJ2-7|TRBV19|-
CASSPAEGQAEQYF
TGTGCCAGTAGTCCAGCCGAGGGCCAGGCCGAGCAGTACTTC
>TRBD1|TRBJ1-2|TRBV7-9|-
CASSSLDRARISGYTF
TGTGCCAGCAGCTCATTGGACAGGGCTCGAATCTCTGGCTACACCTTC
>-|TRBJ1-4|TRBV5-5|few
CASSLRHARANEKLFF
TGTGCCAGCAGCTTGAGGCACGCGCGGGCTAATGAAAAACTGTTTTTT
>-|TRBJ1-3|TRBV7-8|-
CASSPRIRGDSGNTIYF
TGTGCCAGCAGCCCGCGGATCAGGGGCGACTCTGGAAACACCATATATTTT
>-|TRBJ1-4|TRBV5-1|-
CASSLDGRGSEKLFF
TGCGCCAGCAGCTTGGACGGCAGAGGTAGTGAAAAACTGTTTTTT
>TRBD1|TRBJ1-4|TRBV9|-
CASSVGPGQGGSGGEKLFF
TGTGCCAGCAGCGTAGGCCCAGGACAGGGGGGTAGCGGAGGTGAAAAACTGTTTTTT
>-|TRBJ1-2|TRBV28|-
CASSFRVNYGYTF
TGTGCCAGCAGTTTCAGGGTTAACTATGGCTACACCTTC
>-|TRBJ1-1|TRBV28|-
CASSTTRGAEAFF
TGTGCCAGCAGTACCACAAGGGGCGCGGAAGCTTTCTTT
>-|TRBJ2-7|TRBV27|-
CASSKPSYEQYF
TGTGCCAGCAGCAAGCCCTCCTACGAGCAGTACTTC
>-|TRBJ2-2|TRBV9|-
CASSVAYGQTRELFF
TGTGCCAGCAGCGTAGCTTACGGACAGACCCGAGAGCTGTTTTTT
>-|TRBJ1-3|TRBV7-2|-
CASSPTGNALGNTIYF
TGTGCCAGCAGCCCGACAGGCAATGCGCTGGGAAACACCATATATTTT